This T cell receptor beta chain was found in a study of OX40 agonist ivuxolimab in advanced cancers. Study in general: The dose-escalation cohort had hepatocellular carcinoma, melanoma, renal cell or head and neck cancer. Patients were roughly 83% male with ages roughly 23 to 90, mean approximately 62. Partial responses were achieved by three patients, one with hepatocellular carcinoma and two with cutaneous melanoma. Whole-study results and caveats: Partial responders receiving 0.1-3.0 mg/kg showed among the lowest clonal expansion.

Method: immunoSEQ multiplex PCR; TCRdb's copy keeps in-frame clones and lacks some. The table records 20,000 to 30,000 clones, roughly 90% of them present only once. Germline-derived CDR1 and CDR2 are SGDLS and YYNGEE. The V end was cut by 4 bases, the J end by 3 bases, with 15 bases between. The length of the CDR3 is 15 residues. About this clone: Its antigen is currently unknown.

Here the sequenced sample was CD4+ or CD8+ T cells sorted from blood, taken in a trial of the OX40 agonist ivuxolimab. The TCR originated in an adult with an advanced solid tumor such as melanoma, head and neck, liver or kidney cancer. The chain links TRBV9 to TRBJ2-3, with D perhaps matching TRBD2 (5 bases). The CDR3 DNA reads TGTGCCAGCAGCATCGCCGAACTAGTGACAGATACGCAGTATTTT. As protein: CASSIAELVTDTQYF.